This T cell receptor beta chain emerged from a study of immune evolution from preneoplasia to lung adenocarcinoma. Notes on the study in general: Normal lung had highest clonality; later lesions appeared denser, more diverse. Highest clonality occurred in KRAS-mutant, not EGFR-mutant or double wild-type, nodules.

H&E slides confirmed each diagnosis, reviewed by two pathologists independently. This CDR3 region has 13 residues. V was shortened by 2 bases and J by 5 bases, with 13 bases between the two germline ends. Germline V gene lookup returns CDR1 GTSNPN and CDR2 SVGIG (reference sequence). To note about this clone: Its antigen is currently unknown.

Profiled with immunoSEQ multiplex PCR; TCRdb holds only in-frame clones, not every one. The sample has 9,000 to 9,500 clones; around 87% are singletons. Sequences were obtained from FFPE invasive lung adenocarcinoma tissue. This rearrangement joins TRBV30 to TRBJ2-7; weak D call: TRBD1 (6 bases). The receptor comes from a person aged 65-85 years with invasive lung adenocarcinoma. The CDR3 region has the DNA TGTGCCTGGAGTTGGGGCAGGGGCAACGAGCAGTACTTC. It codes for CAWSWGRGNEQYF.